Following are 19 T cell receptor beta chains from one sample sequenced in a study of tumor-infiltrating lymphocytes in primary liver carcinoma. The input was roughly 0.5 ug total RNA; TCR beta cDNA was made from it with a constant-region primer. TCR beta libraries came from three nested multiplex PCR rounds using slightly modified ARM-PCR. Primers for the first two PCR rounds were TRBV1-TRBV30 forward primers and a C-beta reverse primer (approximately 10 cycles per round). TCRdb ran MiXCR on the multiplex PCR reads and lists one entry per CDR3 protein. Of 250,000 to 400,000 distinct CDR3 sequences in the sample, more than 55% were seen once. Unsorted whole blood supplied the blood RNA, and germline DNA was isolated too. Sequenced input: peripheral blood. These receptors were collected from a man aged 35 to 55 with primary liver carcinoma and hepatitis B virus infection.

This clonotype was found once. Since a much larger clone is just one base distant, this may be a read error. V and J are TRBV6-6 and TRBJ2-3, with 10 bases that match TRBD2. There are 13 residues in the CDR3. Looked up from germline, CDR1 is MNHNY and CDR2 is SVGAGI (reference sequence). Trimming cost V 7 bases and J 6 bases; bases outside gene matches: 4. CDR3 DNA: TGTGCCAGCACACTAGCGGGAACGGATACGCAGTATTTT. It yields the protein CASTLAGTDTQYF.

As regards this clonotype: Just one base apart from a much larger clone, this may be a read error. The chain employs TRBV4-2 and TRBJ2-6; maybe TRBD2 (6 bases). Germline lookup yields CDR1 LGHNA and CDR2 YNFKEQ. V lost 10 bases and J lost 2, with 18 bases in between. This CDR3 contains 16 residues. The CDR3 DNA is TGTGCCAACAAAGGAGGGCAGGGCGCTGGGGCCAACGTCCTGACTTTC. Translating gives CANKGGQGAGANVLTF.

This clonotype was detected many times. V gene TRBV29-1 combines with J gene TRBJ2-1; a weak D match, TRBD2 (6 bases). V shed 7 bases and J shed 10 bases, with 20 bases lying between them. Germline V CDR1 and CDR2: SQVTM, ANQGSEA. The CDR3 has 13 residues. The CDR3 DNA follows: TGCAGCGACGCCCGGGACTTCACGAGGGAGCAGTTCTTC. Translation: CSDARDFTREQFF.

In regard to this clonotype: Since a much larger clone is just one base distant, this may be a read error. The DNA is omitted, as the CDR3 cannot be located on it reliably, and the CDR3 follows TCRdb's listing. The J gene is TRBJ2-2, the V gene TRBV29-1; TRBD1, the D gene given by the table, was not confirmed from the DNA. Germline CDR1 SQVTM, CDR2 ANQGSEA. Counting both end residues, the CDR3 totals 13 amino acids. CDR3 region: CSVGQGSTGELLF.

Comments on this clonotype: Germline is not matched at one junction end, which may reflect a read error. The chain has TRBV11-3 and TRBJ2-3; no clear D. Germline V gene data show CDR1 as SGHNT and CDR2 as YENEEA. CDR3 size: 15 residues. CDR3 amino acids: CASSLVSSISDTQYF. The CDR3 DNA reads as TGTGCCAGCAGCTTGGTCTCAAGTATCTCAGATACGCAGTACTTT.

The table lists this clonotype with a count of one. The rearrangement links TRBV12-3 or TRBV12-4 to TRBJ1-2; TRBD1 is a possible D gene (6 bases). Trimming cost V 7 bases and J 2 bases, with 11 bases left between them. The CDR3 is 13 amino acids. The CDR3 here is CASIGGSNYGYTF. As DNA, the CDR3 is TGTGCCAGCATTGGGGGCAGCAACTATGGCTACACCTTC.

With respect to this clonotype: At one of its ends the junction is not consistent with the germline gene, which may arise from a read error. The rearrangement joins TRBV4-3 to TRBJ1-2; 7 bases align to TRBD1. CDR3 size: 14 residues. Looked up from germline, CDR1 is LGHNA and CDR2 is YSLEER. CDR3 coding DNA: TGCGCCAGCAGCCAAGAGACCAGGGGGGATGGCTACAGCTTC. Its protein is CASSQETRGDGYSF.

Note on this clonotype: The CDR3 carries no conserved terminal phenylalanine or tryptophan, so it likely arises from a read error. The rearrangement uses TRBV6-1 and TRBJ1-5; TRBD1 aligns across 8 bases. The CDR3 loop spans 16 amino acids. Germline CDR1 is MNHNS and CDR2 is SASEGT. With V trimmed by 7 bases and J by 2 bases, 10 bases remained unmatched. DNA of the CDR3: TGTGCCAGCACAAACCCCTGGACAGGGCGCAATCAGCCCCAGCATCTT. Residues: CASTNPWTGRNQPQHL.

As concerns this clonotype: At one boundary the junction diverges from the germline segment, which might be a read error. The gene calls are TRBV28 and TRBJ2-7; 7 bases fit TRBD2. The germline V gene has CDR1 MDHEN and CDR2 SYDVKM. The CDR3 loop spans 15 amino acids. CDR3 nucleotides: TGTGCCAGCAGTTTATGGGGCGGGAGCATGGTCGAGCAATACTTC. Encoded protein: CASSLWGGSMVEQYF.

On this clonotype: This clone may be a read error of a much larger clone one base away. This chain joins TRBV6-5 and TRBJ2-1; 11 bases line up with TRBD2. Germline V CDR1 and CDR2: MNHEY, SVGAGI. The length of the CDR3 is 18 residues. With 5 bases clipped from V and 4 bases from J, the junction kept 13 bases outside the gene matches. As DNA, the CDR3 is TGTGCCAGCAGTAACTTGGGTTTCGGGACTAGCGGTTACAATGAGCAGTTCTTC. Protein: CASSNLGFGTSGYNEQFF.

As to this clonotype: This sequence may be a read error, since a much larger clone differs from it by one base. The V and J genes are TRBV12-3 or TRBV12-4 and TRBJ2-6; D is unresolved. V dropped 5 bases and J dropped 6 bases, with 11 bases sitting between them. The CDR3 has 14 residues. CDR3 sequence: CASSDRAEANVLTF. The CDR3, as DNA: TGTGCCAGCAGTGATAGGGCCGAGGCCAACGTCCTGACTTTC.

For this clonotype: With a much larger clone just one base away, this may be a read error. The chain links TRBV12-3 or TRBV12-4 to TRBJ1-5; D uncertain. With 2 bases removed from V and 0 bases from J, the gap between germline ends came to 5 bases. The CDR3 length is 14 residues. The CDR3: CASSLYPSNQPQHF. Written as DNA, the CDR3 is TGTGCCAGCAGTTTATACCCTAGCAATCAGCCCCAGCATTTT.

As to this clonotype: Just one base apart from a much larger clone, this may be a read error. The chain couples TRBV6-5 to TRBJ1-2; the D gene is possibly TRBD1 (6 bases). The CDR3 runs to 14 residues. The V gene's germline CDR1 is MNHEY and CDR2 SVGAGI. The CDR3: CASNYSYRGHGYTF. The CDR3 bases are TGTGCCAGCAATTACTCTTACCGGGGGCATGGCTACACCTTC.

Only one count was recorded for this clonotype. Just one base apart from a much larger clone, this may be a read error. The V gene is TRBV5-4, the J gene TRBJ2-3; perhaps TRBD2 as D (6 bases). The germline CDR1 and CDR2 sequences are SGHNT and YYREEE (reference sequence). The CDR3 covers 13 residues. This CDR3 is CAGRKGLTDTQYF. The CDR3 DNA sequence: TGTGCCGGCAGGAAGGGACTCACAGATACGCAGTATTTT. The full variable domain, completed using reference TRBV5-4 and TRBJ2-3, is ETGVTQSPTHLIKTRGQQVTLRCSSQSGHNTVSWYQQALGQGPQFIFQYYREEENGRGNFPPRFSGLQFPNYSSELNVNALELDDSALYLCAGRKGLTDTQYFGPGTRLTVL.

This clonotype was counted only a few times. The chain links TRBV28 to TRBJ1-6; no reliable D call. The germline V gene has CDR1 MDHEN and CDR2 SYDVKM. V was shortened by 3 bases and J by 7 bases, with 10 bases between the two germline ends. The CDR3 runs 14 residues. In nucleotides, the CDR3 is TGTGCCAGCAGTTTCCAACGGCAAAATTCACCCCTCCACTTT. Amino acids: CASSFQRQNSPLHF.

Points on this clonotype: This may arise from a read error, as a much more abundant clone is one base away. The genes are TRBV4-3 and TRBJ2-3, with TRBD2 as a possible D gene (6 bases). The CDR3 extends over 15 amino acids. Germline loops: CDR1 LGHNA, CDR2 YSLEER. The CDR3 is CASNQEASGGDTQYF. The CDR3 nucleotides read TGCGCCAGCAACCAAGAGGCGAGCGGAGGGGATACGCAGTATTTT.

This clonotype was observed many times. V and J are TRBV14 and TRBJ1-1; 7 nucleotides agree with TRBD1. Germline V gene data show CDR1 as SGHDN and CDR2 as FVKESK. The CDR3 is made up of 14 amino acids. Unmatched junction bases numbered 13, after V lost 4 bases and J lost 11 bases. CDR3 sequence: CASSPSDRLDAAFF. Here the CDR3 DNA reads TGTGCCAGCAGCCCTTCGGACAGGTTGGATGCGGCTTTCTTT.

Of note for this clonotype: This clone may be a read error of a much larger clone one base away. V gene TRBV10-2 combines with J gene TRBJ1-1; D call uncertain. There are 13 residues in the CDR3. Per the germline V gene, CDR1 is WSHSY and CDR2 is SAAADI. The CDR3 region is CTTSIDLNTEAFF. In DNA form, the CDR3 reads TGCACCACCAGCATAGACTTGAACACTGAAGCTTTCTTT.

This clonotype was seen only a few times. The chain joins TRBV5-1 to TRBJ2-7, with D possibly being TRBD1 or TRBD2 (5 bases each). Trimming stripped 4 bases from V and 0 bases from J, with 11 bases between. The germline V gene has CDR1 SGHRS and CDR2 YFSETQ. This CDR3 has 14 residues. In nucleotides, the CDR3 is TGCGCCAGCAGCCGACGGGACGTCTCCTACGAGCAGTACTTC. Its protein is CASSRRDVSYEQYF.